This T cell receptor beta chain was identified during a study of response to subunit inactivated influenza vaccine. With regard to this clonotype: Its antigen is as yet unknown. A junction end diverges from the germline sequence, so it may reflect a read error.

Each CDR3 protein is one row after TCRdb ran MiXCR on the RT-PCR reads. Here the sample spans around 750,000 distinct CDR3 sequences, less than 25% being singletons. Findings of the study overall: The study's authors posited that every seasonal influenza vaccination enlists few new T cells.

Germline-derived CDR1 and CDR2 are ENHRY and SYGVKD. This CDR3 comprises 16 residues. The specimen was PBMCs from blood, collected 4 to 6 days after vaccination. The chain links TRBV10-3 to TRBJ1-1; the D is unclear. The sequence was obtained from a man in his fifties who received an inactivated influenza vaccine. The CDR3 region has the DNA TGTGCCATTAGTGGCCGACGGGGTACAGCTCACACTGAAGCTTTCTTT. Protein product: CAISGRRGTAHTEAFF.